This TCR beta chain was captured in a study of T-cell memory formation after mild COVID-19. Study results and limitations: Of the contracting clones, CD4+ ones lay mainly in CM and EM, and CD8+ ones in EMRA.

V shed 3 bases and J 0 bases; nucleotides not matched to a gene: 1. There are 15 residues in the CDR3. Germline CDR1 and CDR2: SGHAT and FQNNGV. MiXCR was run by TCRdb on the 5' RACE reads, yielding one entry per CDR3 protein. The sample includes about 340,000 distinct CDR3 sequences, approximately 12% of them seen just once. Comments on this clonotype: Its antigen remains unidentified.

The clonotype was recovered from a man between 18 and 35 years old who had mild COVID-19 (a few samples of this study predate the infection). Cell type and time point are not known. Input material: PBMCs or a T cell subset sorted from them (not recorded which). This rearrangement joins TRBV11-2 to TRBJ2-3; 9 nucleotides align to TRBD2. CDR3 bases: TGTGCCAGCAGCTTTCTAGCGGGGAGCACAGATACGCAGTATTTT. The encoded protein is CASSFLAGSTDTQYF.